This T cell receptor (beta chain) stems from a study of T cell clonotyping in hematopoietic cell transplantation. The overall study: Recipient samples before transplant were obtained post-cytoreduction. General observations from the study: Recipient TCR diversity dropped after transplant; expanded clonotypes rose from day 30 to 180. At the given depth, recipient repertoires were over 97% de novo clonotypes. Graft donor and pretransplant recipient Inverse Simpson Index values predicted broader posttransplant TCR diversity.

Sequenced by immunoSEQ multiplex PCR; TCRdb stores in-frame clones only, minus some. The data contain about 45,000 clones, roughly 85% of them seen just once; the ten biggest clones take up approximately 5.4%. Noted time point: recipient sample about 28 days before transplant, after cytoreduction. Trimming took off 6 bases at V and 1 base at J, with 8 bases between the two ends. The CDR3 is made up of 13 amino acids. CDR1 is ENHRY and CDR2 is SYGVKD in the germline V gene. About this clone: Its antigen is currently unknown.

The chain couples TRBV10-3 to TRBJ2-3; D might be TRBD2 (5 bases). This sequence originates from a man between 60 and 75 years old with myelodysplastic syndrome. Some clones in this sample may be carry-over from other donors' samples. The specimen was peripheral blood mononuclear cells, collected before stem cell transplant. The CDR3 DNA reads TGTGCCATCAGGGTCGGGGGCACAGATACGCAGTATTTT. Encoded protein: CAIRVGGTDTQYF.